A selection of T cell receptor beta chains follows, all from one sample in a study of early T cells in non-severe SARS-CoV-2 infection. TCRdb passed the 5' RACE reads through MiXCR, listing each CDR3 protein once. The repertoire includes about 64,000 distinct CDR3 sequences, around 13% of them detected once, and about 1.3% sits in the top ten. The input for sequencing was whole blood, taken at baseline. All receptors come from an adult who was a healthcare worker with PCR-confirmed SARS-CoV-2 infection or an uninfected control (not recorded which). The CDR3 runs from the conserved cysteine through the conserved F or W. D genes are given only for firm matches. Clone size is given for some rows only: seen once, a few or many times, or a class if the clone is expanded.

D gene	clone size	V gene	CDR3 protein
TRBD2	few	TRBV7-8	CASSPRPSGGQETQYF
NA	NA	TRBV11-2	CASSPSPGTGGEQYF
TRBD1	NA	TRBV27	CASSLFGPRDSPYEQYF
NA	NA	TRBV12-3/TRBV12-4	CASSSRVAGELFF
TRBD2	many	TRBV20-1	CSSSGTKAIGEQFF
NA	many	TRBV30	CAWSWGGELFF
TRBD1	many	TRBV6-6	CASSLTGGDSPLHF
NA	NA	TRBV13	CASSFGSWENTEAFF
NA	NA	TRBV12-3/TRBV12-4	CASSLTGTQETQYF
TRBD2	NA	TRBV7-9	CASSPPGLAGGSEREQFF
NA	few	TRBV18	CASSPIASNTGELFF
TRBD1	NA	TRBV7-2	CASSRSRTGGADTQYF
TRBD1	NA	TRBV27	CASYGGQGGYEQYF
TRBD1	many	TRBV14	CASSPRTGGGNEQFF
TRBD1	few	TRBV6-6	CASNPSRGLEQYF
NA	few	TRBV30	CARKFMNTEAFF
NA	many	TRBV19	CASSFWGETYEQYF
NA	few	TRBV9	CASSVTPGTGELFF
TRBD1	NA	TRBV30	CAWSVWDSEEQYF
TRBD2	few	TRBV9	CASSAGGAGSYEQYF
TRBD1	NA	TRBV29-1	CSVAPYITGTGLYEQYF
NA	NA	TRBV6-6	CASSRRGEAAPLHF
NA	NA	TRBV7-2	CASSRYGAIETQYF
NA	many	TRBV6-6	CASSKTERDPVETQYF
NA	many	TRBV7-9	CASSSHYPPYEQYF
TRBD2	few	TRBV10-3	CAISEGLAGAREQFF
TRBD1	few	TRBV7-7	CASSPEGAPSNQPQHF
NA	NA	TRBV7-9	CASSLTASAYNEQFF
TRBD2	NA	TRBV20-1	CSATSGRAGNEQFF
TRBD1	many	TRBV7-2	CASSLAPGQGVENIQYF
NA	few	TRBV6-1	CASSARQRLNTGELFF
TRBD1	NA	TRBV29-1	CSVARTGLGYEQYF
NA	NA	TRBV23-1	CASRRRGSWDSPLHF
TRBD2	NA	TRBV5-5	CASSLSGGPRDEQYF
NA	many	TRBV7-9	CASSTRQSPYNEQFF
NA	NA	TRBV7-9	CASTQLDTQYF
NA	NA	TRBV27	CASSFGRNNEQFF
TRBD1	NA	TRBV12-3/TRBV12-4	CASSFGQGNDGELFF
NA	few	TRBV10-2	CASSESFGTNYPPPLHF
NA	few	TRBV24-1	CATSAGSTEAFF
NA	NA	TRBV2	CASRQVVWDNEQFF
TRBD2	many	TRBV28	CASSYPTSGRTDTQYF
NA	few	TRBV6-2/TRBV6-3	CASSPLVGGGYEQYF
NA	many	TRBV9	CASSVDGSIYEQYF
TRBD1	NA	TRBV12-3/TRBV12-4	CASSSPRQGVNQPQHF
NA	many	TRBV25-1	CASSEWQSYQETQYF
TRBD1	NA	TRBV19	CASHFGTGDGYGYTF
NA	few	TRBV5-4	CASSTAARGKDTQYF
NA	NA	TRBV20-1	CSATGPHEQYF
NA	NA	TRBV12-3/TRBV12-4	CASSSQGGSGGGSYNEQFF
TRBD1	few	TRBV5-5	CASSFSDRALETQYF
NA	few	TRBV7-2	CASSSGTFRGELFF